The rows below give T cell receptor beta chains drawn from one sample of a study of human T cells and chemical hapten exposure. TCRdb re-derived calls from the RACE reads in MiXCR, one entry per CDR3 protein. The sample carries some 200,000 distinct CDR3 sequences, under 25% recorded once. This material consisted of whole blood, taken in connection with sensitization to the hapten diphenylcyclopropenone (DPC). The receptor set was obtained from a woman between 50 and 59 years old with alopecia areata. Some clones in this sample may be carry-over from other donors' samples. Both conserved end residues are part of each CDR3. A D gene is named only where the DNA matches it firmly. Clone size is not always given. Where it is, it says once, few, many or a class for expanded clones.

TGCAGCGTTGATTGGGGGCGCGACACTGAAGCTTTCTTT,CSVDWGRDTEAFF,.,TRBJ1-1,.,TRBV29-1
TGTGCCAGTAGTATGCCTAGTTCCTACAATGAGCAGTTCTTC,CASSMPSSYNEQFF,.,TRBJ2-1,many,TRBV19
TGTGCCGAAAAGGGACGGTGGGAGGCCAAAAACATTCAGTACTTC,CAEKGRWEAKNIQYF,.,TRBJ2-4,few,TRBV27
TGTGCCAGCAGTTTAGGTGCGTCGGGTTGGACCGGGGAGCTGTTTTTT,CASSLGASGWTGELFF,.,TRBJ2-2,few,TRBV12-3/TRBV12-4
TGCGCCAGCAGTGAATCGCTAGCGGGAGGGCCTGGGTCCTACAATGAGCAGTTCTTC,CASSESLAGGPGSYNEQFF,TRBD2,TRBJ2-1,.,TRBV10-1
TGTGCCAGCAGTTGGGCAGGGAGTAACTATGGCTACACCTTC,CASSWAGSNYGYTF,.,TRBJ1-2,few,TRBV27
TGCGCCAGCAGCTTTTGGCTAGACAATGAGCAGTTCTTC,CASSFWLDNEQFF,.,TRBJ2-1,few,TRBV5-1
TGTGCCAGCAGTTACACAGGCAGAGCTAGCTCCTACAATGAGCAGTTCTTC,CASSYTGRASSYNEQFF,.,TRBJ2-1,.,TRBV6-5
TGCAGCGTTGGACAGGGGGGCGGCTACACCTTC,CSVGQGGGYTF,TRBD1,TRBJ1-2,.,TRBV29-1
TGTGCCATCTCCCGACTAAGCAAATTCGGGAAGACCTACGAGCAGTACTTC,CAISRLSKFGKTYEQYF,.,TRBJ2-7,.,TRBV10-3
TGCAGTGCCCCCCCCCTAGCGCTCTACAATGAGCAGTTCTTC,CSAPPLALYNEQFF,.,TRBJ2-1,few,TRBV20-1
TGTGCCAGCAGTGAGGGACTAGCGGGGGAGCTGTTTTTT,CASSEGLAGELFF,TRBD2,TRBJ2-2,few,TRBV12-3/TRBV12-4
TGCGCCAGCAGCCGAGAGGGGAGCTCCGGGGATGAGCAGTTCTTC,CASSREGSSGDEQFF,.,TRBJ2-1,few,TRBV5-1
TGCAGCGCAACGACAGGGGCCGATCGGCAGTTCTTC,CSATTGADRQFF,TRBD1,TRBJ2-1,few,TRBV29-1
TGTGCCAGCACCATCCATGTGGGTAATGAGCAGTTCTTC,CASTIHVGNEQFF,.,TRBJ2-1,few,TRBV7-2
TGTGCCAGCAGCCAAGATAAGCGACAGAGGGGGGACAATGAGCAGTTCTTC,CASSQDKRQRGDNEQFF,.,TRBJ2-1,.,TRBV14
TGCGCCAGCAGCTTGGGCCCCGGGACAGGGGAGACGGCCCAGTACTTC,CASSLGPGTGETAQYF,TRBD1,TRBJ2-5,.,TRBV5-1
TGCAGTGCTAGAGAACCGACAGGATCAGGGCAGCCCCAGCATTTT,CSAREPTGSGQPQHF,.,TRBJ1-5,.,TRBV20-1
TGTGCCAGTAGCTGGGACCCTGGAAACACCATATATTTT,CASSWDPGNTIYF,.,TRBJ1-3,few,TRBV6-2/TRBV6-3